The sample holds a few counts of the clone carrying this T cell receptor beta chain. No antigen is known for it. An end of the junction differs from the germline gene, which may be a read error. The sample is drawn from a study of post-analysis software for immune sequencing data. Every TCR beta cDNA library bore unique molecular identifiers. About 500,000 cDNA molecules were obtained per 1 to 10 million input T cells. MiXCR, run by TCRdb on the PCR reads, gives a single entry per CDR3 protein. The sample includes around 500,000 distinct CDR3 sequences, under 40% of them seen just once. The CDR3 has 11 amino acids. Germline CDR1 reads SGHDT; CDR2 reads YYEEEE. Study-wide results and limits: A significant reduction in normalized Chao1 diversity was observed in multiple sclerosis patients versus controls. Patients had higher frequencies than controls of roughly five TRBV segments, including TRBV5-6, TRBV5-1 and TRBV20-1.

This chain links TRBV5-6 with TRBJ1-1; the D gene is possibly TRBD1 (5 bases). This TCR was recovered from a girl under 18 with multiple sclerosis. Sample: blood. CDR3 amino acids: CASSRGTEVFF. The CDR3 nucleotides read TGTGCCAGCAGTAGGGGCACTGAAGTTTTCTTT.